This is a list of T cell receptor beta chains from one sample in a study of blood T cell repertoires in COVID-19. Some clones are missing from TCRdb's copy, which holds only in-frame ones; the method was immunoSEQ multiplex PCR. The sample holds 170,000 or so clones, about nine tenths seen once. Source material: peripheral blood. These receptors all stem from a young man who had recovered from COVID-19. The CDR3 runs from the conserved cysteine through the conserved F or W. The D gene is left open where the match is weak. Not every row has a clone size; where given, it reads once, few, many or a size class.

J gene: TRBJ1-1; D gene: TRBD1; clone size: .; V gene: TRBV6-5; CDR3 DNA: TGTGCCAGCAGTTCTGGACAGGGTAACACTGAAGCTTTCTTT; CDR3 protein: CASSSGQGNTEAFF
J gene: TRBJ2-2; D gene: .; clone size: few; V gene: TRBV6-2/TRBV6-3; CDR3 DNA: TGTGCCAGCAGCGGACAGTACGCGGGGGAGCTGTTTTTT; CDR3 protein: CASSGQYAGELFF
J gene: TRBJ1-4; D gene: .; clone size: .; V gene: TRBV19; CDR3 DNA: TGTGCCAGTAGTATTTCCGCCAGTCCAGCAACTAATGAAAAACTGTTTTTT; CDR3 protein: CASSISASPATNEKLFF
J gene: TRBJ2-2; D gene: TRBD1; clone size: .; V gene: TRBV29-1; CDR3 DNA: TGCAGCGGTGGACAGGGGGCCGGGGAGCTGTTTTTT; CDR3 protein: CSGGQGAGELFF
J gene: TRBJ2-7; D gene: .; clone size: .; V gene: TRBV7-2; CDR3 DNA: TGTGCCAGCAGCTTAGACCCGGGAGACGAGCAGTACTTC; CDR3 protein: CASSLDPGDEQYF
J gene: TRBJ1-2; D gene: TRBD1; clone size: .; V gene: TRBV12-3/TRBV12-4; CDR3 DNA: TGTGCCAGCAGTTGGGACAGGGACGGCTACACCTTC; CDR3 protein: CASSWDRDGYTF
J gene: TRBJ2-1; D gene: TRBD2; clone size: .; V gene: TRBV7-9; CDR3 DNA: TGTGCCAGCAGCCTGGGGGGGAATCTCCCCTACAATGAGCAGTTCTTC; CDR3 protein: CASSLGGNLPYNEQFF
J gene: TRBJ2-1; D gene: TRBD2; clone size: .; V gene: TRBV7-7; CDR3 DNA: TGTGCTAGCAGCTTCGGACTAGGAGGTCAGGATGAGCAGTTCTTC; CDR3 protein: CASSFGLGGQDEQFF
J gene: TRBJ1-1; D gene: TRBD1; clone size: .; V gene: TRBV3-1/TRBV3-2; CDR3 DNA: TGTGCCAGCAGCCAAAGCTACAGGGGGACTGAAGCTTTCTTT; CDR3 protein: CASSQSYRGTEAFF
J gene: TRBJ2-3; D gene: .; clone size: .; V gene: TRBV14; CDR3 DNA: TGTGCCAGCAGCCAATACGTAGCGGTTACAGATACGCAGTATTTT; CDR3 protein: CASSQYVAVTDTQYF
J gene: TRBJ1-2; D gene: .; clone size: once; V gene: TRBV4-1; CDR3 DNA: TGCGCCAGCAGCCAAGTTCGCGGGTATGGCTACACCTTC; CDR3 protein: CASSQVRGYGYTF
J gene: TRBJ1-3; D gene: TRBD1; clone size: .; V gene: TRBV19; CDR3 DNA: TGTGCCAGTAACGACGGGACAGGGTCCGTCTCTGGAAACACCATATATTTT; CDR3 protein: CASNDGTGSVSGNTIYF
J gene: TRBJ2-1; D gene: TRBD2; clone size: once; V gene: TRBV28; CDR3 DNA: TGTGCCAGCAGCTCTAGAGGGACTACGGGGAATGAGCAGTTCTTC; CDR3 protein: CASSSRGTTGNEQFF
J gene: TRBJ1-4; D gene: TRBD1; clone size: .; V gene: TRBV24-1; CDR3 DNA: TGTGCCACCAGTGAAGGGGGCTATAATGAAAAACTGTTTTTT; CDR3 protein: CATSEGGYNEKLFF
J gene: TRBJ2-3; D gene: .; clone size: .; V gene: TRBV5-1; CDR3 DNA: TGCGCCAGCAGGAATACCGACAGGAGCACAGATACGCAGTATTTT; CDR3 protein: CASRNTDRSTDTQYF
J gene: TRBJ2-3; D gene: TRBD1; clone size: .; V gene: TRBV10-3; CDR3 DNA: TGTGCCAGCGCGGTCAGGGGGAGCACAGATACGCAGTATTTT; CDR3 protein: CASAVRGSTDTQYF
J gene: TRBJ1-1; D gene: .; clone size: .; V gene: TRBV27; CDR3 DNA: TGTGCCAGCAGTATACAGGCGAACACTGAAGCTTTCTTT; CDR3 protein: CASSIQANTEAFF
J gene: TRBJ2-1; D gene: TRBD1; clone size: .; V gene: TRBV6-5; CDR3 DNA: TGTGCCAGCAGTTACGCTGGACAGGGGCCCCAGAATGAGCAGTTCTTC; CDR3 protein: CASSYAGQGPQNEQFF
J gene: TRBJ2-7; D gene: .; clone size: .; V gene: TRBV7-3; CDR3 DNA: TGTGCCAGCAGCTTAACGAACGGGGCCTACGAGCAGTACTTC; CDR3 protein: CASSLTNGAYEQYF
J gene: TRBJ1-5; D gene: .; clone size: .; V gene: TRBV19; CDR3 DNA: TGTGCCAGCAGCAAGGTGACAGAGGGCAATCAGCCCCAGCATTTT; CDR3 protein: CASSKVTEGNQPQHF
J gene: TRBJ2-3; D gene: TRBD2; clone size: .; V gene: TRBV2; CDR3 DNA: TGTGCCAGCAGTGGGCTAGCGGGGACCACAGATACGCAGTATTTT; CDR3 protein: CASSGLAGTTDTQYF
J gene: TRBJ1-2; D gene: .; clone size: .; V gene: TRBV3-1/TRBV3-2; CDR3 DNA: TGTGCCAGCAGCCCCCTGACAGGAATGGATGGCTACACCTTC; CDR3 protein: CASSPLTGMDGYTF
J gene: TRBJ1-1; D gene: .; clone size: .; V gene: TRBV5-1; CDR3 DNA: TGCGCCAGCAGCTTGGTTTCGGGGGGAAGAACTGAAGCTTTCTTT; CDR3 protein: CASSLVSGGRTEAFF
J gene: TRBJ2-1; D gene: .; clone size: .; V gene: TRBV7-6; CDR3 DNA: TGTGCCAGCAGCTTAGCCCCCGGGAGTAGCACCTACAATGAGCAGTTCTTC; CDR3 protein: CASSLAPGSSTYNEQFF
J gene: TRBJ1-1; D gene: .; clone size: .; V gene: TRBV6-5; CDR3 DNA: TGTGCCAGCAGTTACTCGAACGAGGCGAGAGCTTTCTTT; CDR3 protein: CASSYSNEARAFF
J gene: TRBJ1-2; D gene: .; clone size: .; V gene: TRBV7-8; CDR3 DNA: TGTGCCAGCAGCGGAGCGAGAGGGGGCTACACCTTC; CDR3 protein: CASSGARGGYTF
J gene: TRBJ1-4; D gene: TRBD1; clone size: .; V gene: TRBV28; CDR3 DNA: TGTGCCAGCAGTTCAGTCACGCAGGGGGCTCTGTTTTTT; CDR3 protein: CASSSVTQGALFF
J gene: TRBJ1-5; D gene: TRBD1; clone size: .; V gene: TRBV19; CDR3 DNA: TGTGCCAGTAGTATTCTGGGACAGGGGGGTCAGCCCCAGCATTTT; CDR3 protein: CASSILGQGGQPQHF
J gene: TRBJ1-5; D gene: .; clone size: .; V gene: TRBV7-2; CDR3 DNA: TGTGCCAGCAGCTTAGGGCAGGTCGGCCAGCCCCAGCATTTT; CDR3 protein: CASSLGQVGQPQHF
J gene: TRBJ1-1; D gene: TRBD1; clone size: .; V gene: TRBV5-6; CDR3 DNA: TGTGCCAGCAGCTTCAGGGGGGCGAACACTGAAGCTTTCTTT; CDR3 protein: CASSFRGANTEAFF
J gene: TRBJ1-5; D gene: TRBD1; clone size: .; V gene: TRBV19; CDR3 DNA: TGTGCCAGTTCCGGGACAGACGGTCAGCCCCAGCATTTT; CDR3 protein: CASSGTDGQPQHF
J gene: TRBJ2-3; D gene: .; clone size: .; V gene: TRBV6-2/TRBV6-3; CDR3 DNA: TGTGCCAGCAGTGGACTTGCGACTAGCACAGATACGCAGTATTTT; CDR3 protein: CASSGLATSTDTQYF
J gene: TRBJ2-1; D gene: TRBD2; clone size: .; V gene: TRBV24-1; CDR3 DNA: TGTGCCACCAGTGATTTGCGGAGCGGGAAGGGCAATGAGCAGTTCTTC; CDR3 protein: CATSDLRSGKGNEQFF
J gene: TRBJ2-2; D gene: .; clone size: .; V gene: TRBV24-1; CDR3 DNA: TGTGCCACCAGTGCCGGCACCGGGGAGCTGTTTTTT; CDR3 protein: CATSAGTGELFF
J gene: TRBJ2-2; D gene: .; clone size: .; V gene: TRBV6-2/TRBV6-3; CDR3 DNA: TGTGCCAGCAGTTACTCGAGGCAGGGGCACGGGGAGCTGTTTTTT; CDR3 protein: CASSYSRQGHGELFF
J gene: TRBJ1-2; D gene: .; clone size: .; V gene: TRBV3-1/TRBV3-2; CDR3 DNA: TGTGCCAGCAGCCAGAGGGGGACCTACACCTTC; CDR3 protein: CASSQRGTYTF
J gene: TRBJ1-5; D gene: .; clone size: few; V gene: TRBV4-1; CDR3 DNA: TGCGCCAGCAGCCAAGGGACTGAAAATCAGCCCCAGCATTTT; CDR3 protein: CASSQGTENQPQHF
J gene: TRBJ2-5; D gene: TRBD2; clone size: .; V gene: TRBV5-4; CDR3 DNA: TGTGCCAGCAGCTCGTGGACTAGCGGGAGCGAGACCCAGTACTTC; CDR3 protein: CASSSWTSGSETQYF
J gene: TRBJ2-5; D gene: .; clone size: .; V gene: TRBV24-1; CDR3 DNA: TGTGCCACCAGCCCCCAGGCCCAAGAGACCCAGTACTTC; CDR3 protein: CATSPQAQETQYF
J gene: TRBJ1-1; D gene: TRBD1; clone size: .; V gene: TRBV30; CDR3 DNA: TGTGCCTGGACCCCGGACAGGGGGCATGGTGGGGCTTTCTTT; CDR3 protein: CAWTPDRGHGGAFF
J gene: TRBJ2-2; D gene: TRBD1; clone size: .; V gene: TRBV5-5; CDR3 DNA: TGTGCCAGCAGCTTTCCAGGACAGGGGTACGGGGAGCTGTTTTTT; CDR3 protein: CASSFPGQGYGELFF
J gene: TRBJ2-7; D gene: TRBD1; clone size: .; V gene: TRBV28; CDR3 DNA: TGTGCCAGCAAAACCGGGACAGGGGCCTACGAGCAGTACTTC; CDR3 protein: CASKTGTGAYEQYF
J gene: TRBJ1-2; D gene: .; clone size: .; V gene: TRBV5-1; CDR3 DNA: TGCGCCAGCAGCTTGGAGGGGTCGGCTTATGGCTACACCTTC; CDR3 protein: CASSLEGSAYGYTF
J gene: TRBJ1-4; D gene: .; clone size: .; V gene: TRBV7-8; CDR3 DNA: TGTGCCAGCAGCCCAAATGGGGGGGATAATGAAAAACTGTTTTTT; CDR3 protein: CASSPNGGDNEKLFF
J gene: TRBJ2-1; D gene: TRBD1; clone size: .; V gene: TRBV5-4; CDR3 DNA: TGTGCCAGCAGTCCGACAGGGACGTCCTACAATGAGCAGTTCTTC; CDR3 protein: CASSPTGTSYNEQFF
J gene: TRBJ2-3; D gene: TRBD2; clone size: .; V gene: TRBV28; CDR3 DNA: TGTGCCAGCAGTTTCCTCCTTTCTAGCGGGAGCGGAGAAGATACGCAGTATTTT; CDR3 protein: CASSFLLSSGSGEDTQYF
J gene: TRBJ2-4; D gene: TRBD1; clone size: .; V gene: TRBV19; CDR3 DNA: TGTGCCAGTAGTATAGGGGGACAGGGAGGTGCCAAAAACATTCAGTACTTC; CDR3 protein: CASSIGGQGGAKNIQYF
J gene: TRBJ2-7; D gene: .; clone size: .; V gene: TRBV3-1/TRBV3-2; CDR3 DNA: TGTGCCAGCAGCCAAGATTTCCCCGGGTACGAGCAGTACTTC; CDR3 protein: CASSQDFPGYEQYF
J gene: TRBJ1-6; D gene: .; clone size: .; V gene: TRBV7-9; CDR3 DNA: TGTGCCAGCAACCCAGGTCAGATAACCTCACCCCTCCACTTT; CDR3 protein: CASNPGQITSPLHF
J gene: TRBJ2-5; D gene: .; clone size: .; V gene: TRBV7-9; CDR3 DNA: TGTGCCAGCAGCCCCGATGGGGGTGGGGGGCAAGAGACCCAGTACTTC; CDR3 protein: CASSPDGGGGQETQYF
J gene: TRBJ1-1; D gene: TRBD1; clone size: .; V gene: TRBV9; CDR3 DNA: TGTGCCAGCAGCGTACAGGGGGCGAACACTGAAGCTTTCTTT; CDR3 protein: CASSVQGANTEAFF
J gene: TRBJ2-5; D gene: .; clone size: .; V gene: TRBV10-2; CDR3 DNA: TGCGCCAGCAGTGAGTTGCTAGCTAGGGAGACCCAGTACTTC; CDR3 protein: CASSELLARETQYF
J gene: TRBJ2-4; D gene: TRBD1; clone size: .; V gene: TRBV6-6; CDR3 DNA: TGTGCCAGCAGTTTGACAGGGGGGGCCAAAAACATTCAGTACTTC; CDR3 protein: CASSLTGGAKNIQYF
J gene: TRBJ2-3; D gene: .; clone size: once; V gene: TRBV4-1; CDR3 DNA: TGCGCCAGCAGCCAAGAGAGACTATCAAGAAGACCCACAGATACGCAGTATTTT; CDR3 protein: CASSQERLSRRPTDTQYF